Following are 17 T cell receptor beta chains from one sample sequenced in a study of OX40 agonist ivuxolimab in advanced cancers. Data came from immunoSEQ multiplex PCR; TCRdb stores just in-frame clones and leaves some out. The sample carries 30,000 to 35,000 clones, about four fifths recorded once. The source material was CD4+ or CD8+ T cells sorted from blood, sampled in a trial of the OX40 agonist ivuxolimab. The receptors shown here come from an adult with an advanced solid tumor such as melanoma, head and neck, liver or kidney cancer.

The chain combines TRBV6-6 with TRBJ2-3, with unresolved D. Trimming took off 8 bases at V and 2 bases at J, with 20 bases between the two ends. CDR3 length equals 16 residues. From germline, CDR1 is MNHNY and CDR2 SVGAGI (reference sequence). DNA of the CDR3: TGTGCCAGCCAACCCTCCCTGACTGGGAACACAGATACGCAGTATTTT. Residues: CASQPSLTGNTDTQYF.

V usage is TRBV14 and J usage is TRBJ2-7; a weak D match, TRBD2 (5 bases). The CDR3 contains 13 residues. The V end lost 4 bases, the J end lost 3 bases, and 10 bases lay between the germline ends. CDR1 and CDR2 (germline): SGHDN, FVKESK. The CDR3 protein is CASSPDFDYEQYF. As DNA, the CDR3 is TGTGCCAGCAGCCCGGACTTCGACTACGAGCAGTACTTC.

The chain couples TRBV27 to TRBJ2-2; a possible D gene is TRBD1 (5 bases). Trimming pared 5 bases from V and 1 base from J, leaving 5 bases between. Per the germline V gene, CDR1 is MNHEY and CDR2 is SMNVEV (reference sequence). The CDR3 covers 13 residues. As DNA, the CDR3 is TGTGCCAGCAGTAGGGGGAACACCGGGGAGCTGTTTTTT. Protein: CASSRGNTGELFF.

This clone was seen a few times. The chain combines TRBV28 with TRBJ2-4; D may be TRBD1 (5 bases). The CDR3 contains 12 residues. The germline V and J ends were trimmed by 11 bases and 0 bases, with 8 bases remaining between them. The germline gives CDR1 MDHEN, CDR2 SYDVKM. Here the CDR3 reads CAVGLAKNIQYF. The CDR3, as DNA: TGTGCCGTGGGGCTAGCCAAAAACATTCAGTACTTC.

The CDR3 DNA sequence: TGTGCCAGTAGTCCGACCGGGACAGCGAATGAGCAGTTCTTC. It codes for CASSPTGTANEQFF. The chain carries TRBV19 and TRBJ2-1, with TRBD1 matching 7 bases. The germline gives CDR1 LNHDA, CDR2 SQIVND (reference sequence). The CDR3 sequence is 14 residues long. The trim removed 5 bases at V and 7 bases at J, leaving 8 bases unmatched.

This sequence joins TRBV11-3 and TRBJ2-5; D may correspond to TRBD1 or TRBD2 (5 bases each). Trimming removed 1 base from V and 0 bases from J, with 15 bases in between. This CDR3 has 17 amino acids. From germline, CDR1 is SGHNT and CDR2 YENEEA. CDR3 loop: CASSLGRGREYQETQYF. For the CDR3, the DNA is TGTGCCAGCAGCTTAGGGCGAGGCAGGGAGTACCAAGAGACCCAGTACTTC.

This chain connects TRBV18 to TRBJ1-1; perhaps TRBD1 as D (6 bases). V was clipped by 6 bases and J by 4 bases, with 9 bases between them. There are 12 residues in the CDR3. CDR1 KGHSH and CDR2 LQKENI come from the germline V gene. Written as DNA, the CDR3 is TGTGCCAGCTCCCAGACAGGCACTGAAGCTTTCTTT. Its protein product is CASSQTGTEAFF.

This sequence joins TRBV5-1 and TRBJ1-2, with 8 bases that match TRBD1. CDR1 and CDR2 from the germline V gene are SGHRS and YFSETQ. The CDR3 sequence is 16 residues long. With V trimmed by 4 bases and J by 3 bases, 11 bases remained unmatched. CDR3 amino acids: CASSPWDRPTDYGYTF. CDR3 sequence (DNA): TGCGCCAGCAGCCCATGGGACAGGCCAACGGACTATGGCTACACCTTC. Full variable domain (missing parts from reference TRBV5-1 and TRBJ1-2): KAGVTQTPRYLIKTRGQQVTLSCSPISGHRSVSWYQQTPGQGLQFLFEYFSETQRNKGNFPGRFSGRQFSNSRSEMNVSTLELGDSALYLCASSPWDRPTDYGYTFGSGTRLTVV.

This chain links TRBV7-3 with TRBJ1-5, with TRBD1 as a possible D gene (6 bases). V lost 5 bases, J lost 2 bases, and 13 bases lay in between. The CDR3 loop spans 15 amino acids. CDR1 is SGHTA and CDR2 is FQGTGA in the germline V gene. The CDR3 is CASSQDSMGNQPQHF. In DNA form, the CDR3 reads TGTGCCAGCAGCCAGGACAGTATGGGCAATCAGCCCCAGCATTTT.

This clone was picked up a small number of times. The chain has TRBV4-1 and TRBJ2-6; D gene unclear. The V end was cut by 2 bases, the J end by 1 base, with 9 bases between. CDR1 and CDR2 (germline): MGHRA, YSYEKL. CDR3 size: 16 residues. The CDR3 nucleotides read TGCGCCAGCAGCCAACATTGGGGTTCTGGGGCCAACGTCCTGACTTTC. As protein: CASSQHWGSGANVLTF.

The rearrangement joins TRBV10-2 to TRBJ2-7; 12 bases map to TRBD2. J was trimmed by 4 bases and V by 7 bases; bases with no gene match: 5. CDR3 length: 14 amino acids. Germline V lookup: CDR1 WSHSY, CDR2 SAAADI. The CDR3 DNA reads TGCGCCAGCAAACGACTAGCGGGAGTTTACGAGCAGTACTTC. This gives the protein CASKRLAGVYEQYF.

This chain links TRBV21-1 with TRBJ1-3; the table's D call, TRBD1, was not checked against the DNA. TRBV21-1 is recorded as a pseudogene. The CDR3 sequence is 18 residues long. The CDR3 coding sequence is TGTGCCAGCAGCAAACTCAACAGCCCTTCGGATCCTGGAAACACCATATATTTT. This codes for CASSKLNSPSDPGNTIYF.

This clone is judged medium-sized. The V call is TRBV19, the J call TRBJ1-5; no reliable D call. There are 13 residues in the CDR3. Germline CDR1 is LNHDA and CDR2 is SQIVND (reference sequence). Trimming shortened V by 0 bases and J by 6 bases, and 6 bases separated the two germline ends. CDR3 sequence: CASSIDRGQPQHF. The CDR3 coding sequence is TGTGCCAGTAGTATAGATCGGGGTCAGCCCCAGCATTTT.

The chain joins TRBV18 to TRBJ1-1; 8 positions match TRBD1. The junction had 9 bases not matched to a gene; V was cut back by 1 base and J by 2 bases. The CDR3 runs 17 residues. Germline V gene data show CDR1 as KGHSH and CDR2 as LQKENI. CDR3 loop: CASSPLIGQGINTEAFF. In DNA form, the CDR3 reads TGTGCCAGCTCACCACTGATAGGACAGGGAATAAACACTGAAGCTTTCTTT.

The chain links TRBV5-1 to TRBJ1-6; tentatively, D is TRBD1 (6 bases). The V and J ends lost 4 bases and 7 bases respectively, with 15 bases between them. This CDR3 is 15 amino acids long. Germline loops: CDR1 SGHRS, CDR2 YFSETQ. The CDR3 loop reads CASSEGGRGNSPLHF. The CDR3 coding sequence is TGCGCCAGCAGCGAGGGGGGAAGGGGGAATTCACCCCTCCACTTT.

CDR3: CATGSPYGYTF. The CDR3 region has the DNA TGTGCTACGGGTTCACCTTATGGCTACACCTTC. This chain joins TRBV27 and TRBJ1-2, with D unresolved. Germline CDR1 reads MNHEY; CDR2 reads SMNVEV (reference sequence). The CDR3 is made up of 11 amino acids.

V usage is TRBV9 and J usage is TRBJ2-1; 14 bases align to TRBD2. Trimming at V came to 2 bases and at J to 5 bases, leaving 3 bases not matched to a gene. Germline loops: CDR1 SGDLS, CDR2 YYNGEE. The CDR3 runs to 16 residues. This CDR3 reads CASSVGTSGGHNEQFF. The DNA for the CDR3 is TGTGCCAGCAGCGTCGGGACTAGCGGGGGACACAATGAGCAGTTCTTC.